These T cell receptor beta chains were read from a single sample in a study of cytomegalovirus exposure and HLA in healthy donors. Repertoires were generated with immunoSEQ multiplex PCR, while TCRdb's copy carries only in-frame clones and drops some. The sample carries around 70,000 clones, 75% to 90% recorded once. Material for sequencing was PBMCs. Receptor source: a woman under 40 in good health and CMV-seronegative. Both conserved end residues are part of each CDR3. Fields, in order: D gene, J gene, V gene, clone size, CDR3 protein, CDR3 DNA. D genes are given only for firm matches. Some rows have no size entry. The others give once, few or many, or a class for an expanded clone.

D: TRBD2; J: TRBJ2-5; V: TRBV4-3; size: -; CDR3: CASSRGTSGLETQYF; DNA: TGCGCCAGCAGCCGGGGGACTAGCGGGCTTGAGACCCAGTACTTC
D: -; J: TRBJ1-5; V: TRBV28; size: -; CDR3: CASRRDSNQPQHF; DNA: TGTGCCAGCAGGCGGGACAGCAATCAGCCCCAGCATTTT
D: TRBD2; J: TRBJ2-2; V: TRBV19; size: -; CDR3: CASSPWTSGATGELFF; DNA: TGTGCCAGTAGTCCGTGGACTAGCGGAGCCACCGGGGAGCTGTTTTTT
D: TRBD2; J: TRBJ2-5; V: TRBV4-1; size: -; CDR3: CASSPYEPLADQETQYF; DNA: TGCGCCAGCAGCCCTTACGAGCCGCTAGCGGACCAAGAGACCCAGTACTTC
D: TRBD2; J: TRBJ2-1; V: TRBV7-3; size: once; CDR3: CASSSSGAAYNEQFF; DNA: TGTGCCAGCAGCTCTAGCGGGGCCGCCTACAATGAGCAGTTCTTC
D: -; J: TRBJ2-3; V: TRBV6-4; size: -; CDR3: CASSDSRVGDTDTQYF; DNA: TGTGCCAGCAGTGACTCTCGAGTAGGGGACACAGATACGCAGTATTTT
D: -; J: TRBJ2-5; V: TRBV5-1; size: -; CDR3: CASSNRYQETQYF; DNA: TGCGCCAGCAGTAACAGGTACCAAGAGACCCAGTACTTC
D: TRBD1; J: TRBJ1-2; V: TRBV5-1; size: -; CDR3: CASSFSRDRVNGYTF; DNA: TGCGCCAGCAGCTTCAGCCGGGACAGGGTAAACGGCTACACCTTC
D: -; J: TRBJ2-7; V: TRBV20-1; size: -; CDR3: CSASLTYEQYF; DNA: TGCAGTGCTAGTCTAACGTACGAGCAGTACTTC
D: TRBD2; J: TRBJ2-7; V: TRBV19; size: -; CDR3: CASSSGSGEQYF; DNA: TGTGCCTCTTCTAGCGGGAGTGGCGAGCAGTACTTC
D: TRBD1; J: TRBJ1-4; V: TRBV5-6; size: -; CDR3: CASSATGGIDEKLFF; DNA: TGTGCCAGCAGCGCAACAGGGGGCATAGATGAAAAACTGTTTTTT